This is a list of T cell receptor beta chains from one sample in a study of blood T cells in healthy people across ages. One entry per CDR3 protein, called by TCRdb with MiXCR from the 5' RACE reads. The data show about a million distinct CDR3 sequences, around 48% seen once. The sequenced material came from blood. Receptors were obtained from a man younger than 40 in good health. The CDR3 runs from the conserved cysteine through the conserved F or W. The D gene is left open where the match is weak. Clone size is not always given. Where it is, it says once, few, many or a class for expanded clones.

j_call: TRBJ2-3
clone_size: NA
v_call: TRBV10-3
d_call: NA
cdr3_aa: CAIRTGATHDTQYF
cdr3_nt: TGTGCCATCAGGACCGGGGCCACCCACGATACGCAGTATTTT

j_call: TRBJ2-7
clone_size: NA
v_call: TRBV29-1
d_call: NA
cdr3_aa: CSAGPGYSYEQYF
cdr3_nt: TGCAGCGCCGGACCCGGATACTCCTACGAGCAGTACTTC

j_call: TRBJ2-7
clone_size: NA
v_call: TRBV20-1
d_call: NA
cdr3_aa: CSADRDISYEQYF
cdr3_nt: TGCAGTGCTGACCGGGACATCTCCTACGAGCAGTACTTC

j_call: TRBJ2-7
clone_size: few
v_call: TRBV28
d_call: NA
cdr3_aa: CASSLSRWSYNEQYF
cdr3_nt: TGTGCCAGCAGTTTATCACGTTGGTCCTACAATGAGCAGTACTTC

j_call: TRBJ1-5
clone_size: NA
v_call: TRBV6-2/TRBV6-3
d_call: TRBD1
cdr3_aa: CASRTTGQGLSQPQHF
cdr3_nt: TGTGCCAGCAGGACCACGGGACAGGGCCTTTCTCAGCCCCAGCATTTT

j_call: TRBJ1-1
clone_size: NA
v_call: TRBV18
d_call: TRBD1
cdr3_aa: CASSPGDRKAFF
cdr3_nt: TGTGCCAGCTCACCAGGGGACAGGAAAGCTTTCTTT

j_call: TRBJ2-3
clone_size: NA
v_call: TRBV2
d_call: NA
cdr3_aa: CASKEGTSTDTQYF
cdr3_nt: TGTGCCAGCAAGGAGGGGACTAGCACAGATACGCAGTATTTT

j_call: TRBJ2-3
clone_size: NA
v_call: TRBV29-1
d_call: NA
cdr3_aa: CSVEADSTDTQYF
cdr3_nt: TGCAGCGTTGAAGCCGACAGCACAGATACGCAGTATTTT

j_call: TRBJ2-1
clone_size: few
v_call: TRBV6-1
d_call: NA
cdr3_aa: CASSEQWTANNEQFF
cdr3_nt: TGTGCCAGCAGTGAACAGTGGACAGCTAACAATGAGCAGTTCTTC

j_call: TRBJ2-4
clone_size: NA
v_call: TRBV12-3/TRBV12-4
d_call: NA
cdr3_aa: CASSLSSSGKNIQYF
cdr3_nt: TGTGCCAGCAGTTTAAGCTCGAGCGGGAAAAACATTCAGTACTTC

j_call: TRBJ2-1
clone_size: NA
v_call: TRBV12-3/TRBV12-4
d_call: NA
cdr3_aa: CASRGRGGYNEQFF
cdr3_nt: TGTGCCAGCCGTGGCAGGGGGGGGTACAATGAGCAGTTCTTC

j_call: TRBJ2-3
clone_size: few
v_call: TRBV3-1
d_call: NA
cdr3_aa: CASSQDPTWDTQYF
cdr3_nt: TGTGCCAGCAGCCAAGATCCCACCTGGGATACGCAGTATTTT

j_call: TRBJ2-3
clone_size: NA
v_call: TRBV3-1
d_call: NA
cdr3_aa: CASRLGDTQYF
cdr3_nt: TGTGCCAGCAGACTTGGGGATACGCAGTATTTT

j_call: TRBJ2-3
clone_size: NA
v_call: TRBV12-3/TRBV12-4
d_call: NA
cdr3_aa: CASTGLDSTDTQYF
cdr3_nt: TGTGCCAGCACAGGACTCGATAGCACAGATACGCAGTATTTT

j_call: TRBJ2-7
clone_size: few
v_call: TRBV6-2/TRBV6-3
d_call: NA
cdr3_aa: CASSYASNEQYF
cdr3_nt: TGTGCCAGCAGTTACGCGTCTAACGAGCAGTACTTC

j_call: TRBJ2-4
clone_size: NA
v_call: TRBV12-3/TRBV12-4
d_call: NA
cdr3_aa: CASSLVTLIAKNIQYF
cdr3_nt: TGTGCCAGCAGTTTAGTTACCCTTATAGCCAAAAACATTCAGTACTTC

j_call: TRBJ2-1
clone_size: few
v_call: TRBV7-2
d_call: TRBD2
cdr3_aa: CASSFDLAGGNEQFF
cdr3_nt: TGTGCCAGCAGCTTCGACCTAGCGGGGGGCAATGAGCAGTTCTTC

j_call: TRBJ1-1
clone_size: NA
v_call: TRBV27
d_call: NA
cdr3_aa: CASSLEYGGRTEAFF
cdr3_nt: TGTGCCAGCAGTTTAGAATATGGGGGACGAACTGAAGCTTTCTTT

j_call: TRBJ2-3
clone_size: NA
v_call: TRBV20-1
d_call: NA
cdr3_aa: CSASVPGQPSTDTQYF
cdr3_nt: TGCAGTGCTTCGGTCCCGGGGCAGCCCAGCACAGATACGCAGTATTTT

j_call: TRBJ1-1
clone_size: NA
v_call: TRBV27
d_call: TRBD1
cdr3_aa: CASSTGDRGKNTEAFF
cdr3_nt: TGTGCCAGCAGTACGGGGGACAGGGGGAAGAACACTGAAGCTTTCTTT

j_call: TRBJ1-5
clone_size: NA
v_call: TRBV6-2/TRBV6-3
d_call: NA
cdr3_aa: CASTLTGVRNQPQHF
cdr3_nt: TGTGCCAGCACCCTGACTGGAGTACGCAATCAGCCCCAGCATTTT

j_call: TRBJ2-7
clone_size: NA
v_call: TRBV27
d_call: TRBD2
cdr3_aa: CASSLTFSGNFYEQYF
cdr3_nt: TGTGCCAGCAGTTTAACGTTTAGCGGGAATTTCTACGAGCAGTACTTC

j_call: TRBJ1-5
clone_size: NA
v_call: TRBV29-1
d_call: TRBD1
cdr3_aa: CSVETGDNQPQHF
cdr3_nt: TGCAGCGTTGAGACAGGGGACAATCAGCCCCAGCATTTT

j_call: TRBJ2-1
clone_size: NA
v_call: TRBV7-9
d_call: NA
cdr3_aa: CASSLRTASSYNEQFF
cdr3_nt: TGTGCCAGCAGCTTAAGGACAGCGAGCTCCTACAATGAGCAGTTCTTC

j_call: TRBJ2-1
clone_size: NA
v_call: TRBV3-1
d_call: NA
cdr3_aa: CASSQDIETLKQFF
cdr3_nt: TGTGCCAGCAGCCAAGATATTGAGACACTTAAGCAGTTCTTC

j_call: TRBJ2-1
clone_size: NA
v_call: TRBV12-3/TRBV12-4
d_call: NA
cdr3_aa: CASRFSGGRDEQFF
cdr3_nt: TGTGCCAGCAGGTTTAGTGGGGGCCGGGATGAGCAGTTCTTC

j_call: TRBJ1-6
clone_size: once
v_call: TRBV3-1
d_call: NA
cdr3_aa: CASSRAGDSPLHF
cdr3_nt: TGTGCCAGCAGCCGGGCCGGTGATTCACCCCTCCACTTT

j_call: TRBJ2-4
clone_size: many
v_call: TRBV15
d_call: NA
cdr3_aa: CATSNGGWNVKAKNIQYF
cdr3_nt: TGTGCCACCAGCAACGGGGGCTGGAATGTTAAAGCCAAAAACATTCAGTACTTC

j_call: TRBJ2-5
clone_size: NA
v_call: TRBV11-2
d_call: NA
cdr3_aa: CASSQPVVYQETQYF
cdr3_nt: TGTGCCAGCAGCCAGCCGGTCGTGTACCAAGAGACCCAGTACTTC

j_call: TRBJ2-1
clone_size: NA
v_call: TRBV4-1
d_call: NA
cdr3_aa: CASSQRGSTEFYNEQFF
cdr3_nt: TGCGCCAGCAGCCAAAGGGGAAGTACGGAATTCTACAATGAGCAGTTCTTC

j_call: TRBJ1-2
clone_size: few
v_call: TRBV29-1
d_call: TRBD1
cdr3_aa: CSVDHRGQGRGYTF
cdr3_nt: TGCAGCGTCGATCATAGAGGACAGGGCCGGGGCTACACCTTC

j_call: TRBJ2-3
clone_size: few
v_call: TRBV7-2
d_call: NA
cdr3_aa: CASSTVGTDTQYF
cdr3_nt: TGTGCCAGCAGCACGGTAGGCACAGATACGCAGTATTTT

j_call: TRBJ1-1
clone_size: NA
v_call: TRBV19
d_call: NA
cdr3_aa: CASSIVLRGNTEAFF
cdr3_nt: TGTGCCAGTAGTATAGTTTTGAGGGGGAACACTGAAGCTTTCTTT

j_call: TRBJ1-4
clone_size: NA
v_call: TRBV12-3/TRBV12-4
d_call: TRBD1
cdr3_aa: CASSSLTGSVGSGKLFF
cdr3_nt: TGTGCCAGCAGTTCCCTGACAGGGAGTGTGGGTAGTGGAAAACTGTTTTTT

j_call: TRBJ2-7
clone_size: few
v_call: TRBV6-1
d_call: NA
cdr3_aa: CASSTQGWEQYF
cdr3_nt: TGTGCCAGCAGTACACAGGGTTGGGAGCAGTACTTC

j_call: TRBJ2-7
clone_size: few
v_call: TRBV7-9
d_call: NA
cdr3_aa: CASSPPAVYEQYF
cdr3_nt: TGTGCCAGCAGCCCGCCGGCCGTCTACGAGCAGTACTTC

j_call: TRBJ2-3
clone_size: NA
v_call: TRBV12-3/TRBV12-4
d_call: TRBD2
cdr3_aa: CASSRTSGGESTDTQYF
cdr3_nt: TGTGCCAGCAGCCGAACTAGCGGGGGGGAGAGCACAGATACGCAGTATTTT

j_call: TRBJ2-3
clone_size: few
v_call: TRBV6-5
d_call: NA
cdr3_aa: CASSYAVAGRTDTQYF
cdr3_nt: TGTGCCAGCAGTTACGCGGTGGCAGGGCGCACAGATACGCAGTATTTT

j_call: TRBJ2-5
clone_size: once
v_call: TRBV9
d_call: NA
cdr3_aa: CASSSGGTDLNEQYF
cdr3_nt: TGTGCCAGCAGCAGTGGAGGGACAGATCTCAATGAGCAGTACTTC

j_call: TRBJ2-1
clone_size: NA
v_call: TRBV7-3
d_call: TRBD2
cdr3_aa: CASSPGLLPNEQFF
cdr3_nt: TGTGCCAGCAGCCCGGGACTACTACCTAATGAGCAGTTCTTC

j_call: TRBJ2-7
clone_size: NA
v_call: TRBV25-1
d_call: TRBD2
cdr3_aa: CASSESGGSPYEQYF
cdr3_nt: TGTGCCAGCAGTGAATCGGGAGGGTCCCCCTACGAGCAGTACTTC

j_call: TRBJ1-2
clone_size: NA
v_call: TRBV20-1
d_call: NA
cdr3_aa: CSEKENYGYTF
cdr3_nt: TGCAGCGAAAAAGAAAACTATGGCTACACCTTC

j_call: TRBJ2-7
clone_size: NA
v_call: TRBV5-1
d_call: TRBD1
cdr3_aa: CASSLGQGASVLYEQYF
cdr3_nt: TGCGCCAGCAGCTTGGGACAGGGGGCCTCGGTACTCTACGAGCAGTACTTC

j_call: TRBJ2-7
clone_size: medium-sized
v_call: TRBV20-1
d_call: TRBD2
cdr3_aa: CSAHNPQTSRSSYEQYF
cdr3_nt: TGCAGTGCTCACAACCCCCAGACTAGCCGGAGCTCCTACGAGCAGTACTTC

j_call: TRBJ2-5
clone_size: NA
v_call: TRBV7-7
d_call: TRBD2
cdr3_aa: CASSLGGTSGKETQYF
cdr3_nt: TGTGCTAGCAGCTTAGGTGGGACTAGCGGGAAGGAGACCCAGTACTTC

j_call: TRBJ2-5
clone_size: NA
v_call: TRBV6-2/TRBV6-3
d_call: NA
cdr3_aa: CASTQSETQYF
cdr3_nt: TGTGCCAGCACCCAAAGTGAGACCCAGTACTTC

j_call: TRBJ2-2
clone_size: NA
v_call: TRBV9
d_call: NA
cdr3_aa: CASSGEWIEHTGELFF
cdr3_nt: TGTGCCAGCAGCGGTGAATGGATCGAGCACACCGGGGAGCTGTTTTTT

j_call: TRBJ1-1
clone_size: NA
v_call: TRBV27
d_call: NA
cdr3_aa: CATHRGAEAFF
cdr3_nt: TGTGCCACCCATAGGGGAGCTGAAGCTTTCTTT

j_call: TRBJ2-4
clone_size: once
v_call: TRBV6-2/TRBV6-3
d_call: NA
cdr3_aa: CASSKQGLGNIQYF
cdr3_nt: TGTGCCAGCAGTAAGCAGGGACTTGGAAACATTCAGTACTTC